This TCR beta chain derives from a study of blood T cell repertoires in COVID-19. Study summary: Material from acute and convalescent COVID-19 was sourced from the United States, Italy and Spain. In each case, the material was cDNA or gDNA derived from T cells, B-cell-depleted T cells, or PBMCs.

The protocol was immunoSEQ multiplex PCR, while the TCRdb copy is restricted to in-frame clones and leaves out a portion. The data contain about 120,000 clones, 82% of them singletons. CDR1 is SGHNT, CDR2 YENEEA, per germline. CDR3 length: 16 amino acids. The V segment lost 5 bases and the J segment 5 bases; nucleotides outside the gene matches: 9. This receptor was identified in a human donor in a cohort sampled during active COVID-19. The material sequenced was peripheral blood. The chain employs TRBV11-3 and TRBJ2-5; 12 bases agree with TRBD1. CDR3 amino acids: CASSETGTGGLETQYF. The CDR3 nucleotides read TGTGCCAGCAGCGAGACCGGGACAGGGGGCCTTGAGACCCAGTACTTC.